A single sample gave rise to the 5 T cell receptor beta chains below, sequenced in a study of blood T cell repertoires in COVID-19. The repertoire was sequenced with immunoSEQ multiplex PCR; TCRdb's copy has only in-frame clones and lacks some. The table has approximately 26,000 clones, 90% seen once. Material: peripheral blood. These receptors were taken from a woman aged 55-70 years with active COVID-19.

V gene TRBV7-9 combines with J gene TRBJ1-6; D remains ambiguous. In germline, CDR1 is SEHNR, CDR2 FQNEAQ (reference sequence). The CDR3 has 14 residues. Between the trimmed V and J ends, which lost 6 bases and 2 bases, there was a span of 8 bases. The CDR3 spells CASSREPYNSPLHF. In nucleotides, the CDR3 is TGTGCCAGCAGTCGGGAGCCCTATAATTCACCCCTCCACTTT.

This chain joins TRBV19 and TRBJ1-5; maybe TRBD1 (6 bases). The CDR3 loop spans 14 amino acids. The germline CDR1 and CDR2 sequences are LNHDA and SQIVND (reference sequence). Deletions cut 7 bases from V and 3 bases from J, with 13 bases between. CDR3 sequence reads: CASTLGGSNQPQHF. CDR3 nucleotide sequence: TGTGCCAGTACCCTAGGGGGATCCAATCAGCCCCAGCATTTT.

The chain links TRBV5-1 to TRBJ2-1, with 9 bases fitting TRBD2. J gave up 4 bases and V 3 bases, and 11 bases lay outside the gene matches. The germline V gene encodes CDR1 SGHRS and CDR2 YFSETQ. The CDR3 loop spans 17 amino acids. The CDR3, as DNA: TGCGCCAGCAGCTCGTCCAAAACTAGCGGGCGTTACAATGAGCAGTTCTTC. As protein: CASSSSKTSGRYNEQFF.

The chain couples TRBV28 to TRBJ2-5; 9 bases map to TRBD2. Trimming removed 6 bases from V and 5 bases from J; junction bases left unmatched: 16. This CDR3 is built from 17 residues. In germline, CDR1 is MDHEN, CDR2 SYDVKM. The CDR3 sequence: CASSPPGSGSVGETQYF. CDR3 DNA sequence: TGTGCCAGCAGCCCCCCCGGTAGCGGGAGTGTAGGTGAGACCCAGTACTTC.

The chain links TRBV6-2 or TRBV6-3 to TRBJ1-5, with TRBD1 matching over 10 bases. The V segment lost 2 bases and the J segment 5 bases; nucleotides outside the gene matches: 3. There are 15 residues in the CDR3. The germline V gene encodes CDR1 MNHEY and CDR2 SVGEGT. The DNA of the CDR3 is TGTGCCAGCAGTTACGGTGGACAGGGGGATCAGCCCCAGCATTTT. Translating gives CASSYGGQGDQPQHF.